The T cell receptor beta chain described here comes from a study of cytomegalovirus exposure and HLA in healthy donors. The study sampled nominally healthy donors, though unrecorded immune exposures were likely. Concerning this clone itself: The antigen remains undetermined.

The germline V and J ends were trimmed by 7 bases and 1 base, with 22 bases remaining between them. The V gene's germline CDR1 is SEHNR and CDR2 FQNEAQ (reference sequence). The CDR3 extends over 17 amino acids. The study ran its PCR with 60 Vbeta and 13 Jbeta primers. Data came from immunoSEQ multiplex PCR; TCRdb stores just in-frame clones and leaves some out. The sample consists of a few hundred thousand clones, around 89% of them appearing once. Notes on the study in general: Reportedly, a later analysis found an Asian-associated ancestry cluster had fewer N-insertions than the roughly 700-donor mean. While the bulk of TCR sequences proved rare, some public TCRs turned up in many donors.

The gene calls are TRBV7-9 and TRBJ1-1; possibly TRBD1 for D (6 bases). Sequencing was performed on PBMCs. The TCR comes from a woman aged 18-29 years in good health and CMV-seronegative. This CDR3 reads CASTSTPGAVANTEAFF. As DNA, the CDR3 is TGTGCCAGCACCTCGACACCAGGGGCAGTCGCGAACACTGAAGCTTTCTTT.